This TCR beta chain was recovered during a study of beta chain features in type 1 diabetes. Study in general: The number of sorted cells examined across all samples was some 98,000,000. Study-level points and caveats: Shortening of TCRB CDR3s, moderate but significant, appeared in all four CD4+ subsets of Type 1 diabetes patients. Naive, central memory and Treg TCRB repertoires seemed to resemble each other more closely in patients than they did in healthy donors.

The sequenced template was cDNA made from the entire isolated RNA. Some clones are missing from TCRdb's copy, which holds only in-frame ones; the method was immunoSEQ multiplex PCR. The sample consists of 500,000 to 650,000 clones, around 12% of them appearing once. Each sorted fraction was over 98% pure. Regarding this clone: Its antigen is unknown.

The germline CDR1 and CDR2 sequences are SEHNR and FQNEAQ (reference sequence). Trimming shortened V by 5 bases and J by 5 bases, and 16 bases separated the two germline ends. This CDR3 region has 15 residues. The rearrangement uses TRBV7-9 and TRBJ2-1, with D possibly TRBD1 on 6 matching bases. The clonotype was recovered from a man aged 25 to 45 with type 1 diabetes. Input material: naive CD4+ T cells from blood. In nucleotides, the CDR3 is TGTGCCAGCAGCGTGGACAGCCTGGGACACAATGAGCAGTTCTTC. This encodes CASSVDSLGHNEQFF. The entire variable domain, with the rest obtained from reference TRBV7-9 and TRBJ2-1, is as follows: DTGVSQNPRHKITKRGQNVTFRCDPISEHNRLYWYRQTLGQGPEFLTYFQNEAQLEKSRLLSDRFSAERPKGSFSTLEIQRTEQGDSAMYLCASSVDSLGHNEQFFGPGTRLTVL.